This T cell receptor beta chain is from a study of graft-versus-host responses after intestinal transplantation. Across the study: Recipients had transplants, and these were multivisceral, liver-intestinal, or isolated intestinal. The study gave all recipients anti-thymocyte globulin induction, then tacrolimus and steroids for about 3 years. Study outcomes and limitations: GvH clones turned up in recipient marrow; some had shown up first in ileum or blood.

Sequencing was performed with immunoSEQ multiplex PCR; in TCRdb, only in-frame clones are kept and a portion is missing. The table includes more than 100,000 clones, roughly 95% detected once. This CDR3 region has 13 residues. Germline lookup yields CDR1 MDHEN and CDR2 SYDVKM. Trimming pared 3 bases from V and 5 bases from J, leaving 8 bases between. This clone was seen a single time. Its antigen is undetermined. The source is a human donor who received an intestinal transplant. Source: unstimulated CD8+ T cells sorted from spleen or lymph node cells, taken before intestinal transplant. The V and J genes are TRBV28 and TRBJ2-1; D call uncertain. CDR3 region: CASSFAVNNEQFF. The CDR3, as DNA: TGTGCCAGCAGTTTCGCAGTCAACAATGAGCAGTTCTTC.